The rows below give T cell receptor beta chains drawn from one sample of a study of OX40 agonist ivuxolimab in advanced cancers. Only in-frame clones appear in the TCRdb table, and some are missing; sequencing was by immunoSEQ multiplex PCR. Counted here are tens of thousands of clones, 85% to 90% occurring once; the ten biggest clones make up 14%. The sample in question was CD4+ or CD8+ T cells sorted from blood, obtained in a trial of the OX40 agonist ivuxolimab. These receptors all stem from an adult with an advanced solid tumor such as melanoma, head and neck, liver or kidney cancer. The CDR3 runs from the conserved cysteine through the conserved F or W. The D gene is left open where the match is weak. Not every row has a clone size; where given, it reads once, few, many or a size class.

d_call j_call clone_size v_call cdr3_nt cdr3_aa
TRBD2 TRBJ2-5 NA TRBV7-9 TGTGCCAGCAGCTGGGGACTAGCGGGGAGAGGGGAGACCCAGTACTTC CASSWGLAGRGETQYF
NA TRBJ2-5 NA TRBV27 TGTGCCAGCAGTCCAGGACTCCACCTTTACTTC CASSPGLHLYF
NA TRBJ2-1 few TRBV19 TGTGCCAGTAGTGTGGGACTCTCCGCCTACAATGAGCAGTTCTTC CASSVGLSAYNEQFF
NA TRBJ1-4 NA TRBV4-1 TGCGCCAGCAGCCTTACGTCGGGGGTTACTAATGAAAAACTGTTTTTT CASSLTSGVTNEKLFF
NA TRBJ2-5 NA TRBV4-2 TGTGCCAGCAGCCAAGGGGCTCCCGGGACGGAAGAGACCCAGTACTTC CASSQGAPGTEETQYF
NA TRBJ1-1 NA TRBV19 TGTGCCAGTAGTATCAGTGGGGAGGCTTTCTTT CASSISGEAFF
NA TRBJ2-2 NA TRBV27 TGTGCCGGGGGGACCTACACCGGGGAGCTGTTTTTT CAGGTYTGELFF
NA TRBJ1-1 NA TRBV9 TGTGCCAGCAGCGTAGCCGGGAACACTGAAGCTTTCTTT CASSVAGNTEAFF
TRBD2 TRBJ2-7 once TRBV5-4 TGTGCCAGCAGCTTGTGGCCTAGCGGGCTAAGGGGCGAGCAGTACTTC CASSLWPSGLRGEQYF
NA TRBJ2-1 NA TRBV7-3 TGTGCCAGCAGCTTACTTACGAGCTCCTACAATGAGCAGTTCTTC CASSLLTSSYNEQFF
TRBD1 TRBJ2-3 once TRBV5-5 TGTGCCAGCCGGACAGGGGTTTCCACAGATACGCAGTATTTT CASRTGVSTDTQYF
TRBD2 TRBJ2-5 NA TRBV27 TGTGCCAGCAGTTCCTTGGACGGACTAGCGGGAGGGCCAGATCCTTTCGGTGGGGAGACCCAGTACTTC CASSSLDGLAGGPDPFGGETQYF
TRBD1 TRBJ1-2 NA TRBV7-9 TGTGCCAGCAGCTTAGCGCGGGACAGGGGGCGTAACTATGGCTACACCTTC CASSLARDRGRNYGYTF
TRBD2 TRBJ2-1 NA TRBV19 TGTGCCACCTCTCAAGGCGGGAGGTCCTACAATGAGCAGTTCTTC CATSQGGRSYNEQFF
TRBD2 TRBJ2-5 NA TRBV7-3 TGTGCCAGCAGCCCGACTAGCGGGAACCAAGAGACCCAGTACTTC CASSPTSGNQETQYF
NA TRBJ1-6 few TRBV4-1 TGCGCCAGCAGCCCGCTAGCGGGGAGCAATTCACCCCTCCACTTT CASSPLAGSNSPLHF
NA TRBJ1-2 NA TRBV5-6 TGTGCCAGCAGCCTCCCGACCTGGGGCGGCGGCTACACCTTC CASSLPTWGGGYTF
NA TRBJ2-7 NA TRBV4-1 TGCGCCAGCAGCCAAGATCGTGGCAGGGTATACGAGCAGTACTTC CASSQDRGRVYEQYF
NA TRBJ2-7 NA TRBV5-4 TGTGCAAGCATTAGCGGAGACTCCTACGAGCAGTACTTC CASISGDSYEQYF
NA TRBJ2-5 NA TRBV10-2 TGCGCCAGCAATCTGGACGTTGGGGCTAGAGAGACCCAGTACTTC CASNLDVGARETQYF
NA TRBJ2-7 once TRBV18 TGTGCCAGCTCACCTTTCCAGGGCTACGAGCAGTACTTC CASSPFQGYEQYF
NA TRBJ2-7 NA TRBV30 TGTGCCTGGATCCAAGGCTACGAGCAGTACTTC CAWIQGYEQYF
TRBD1 TRBJ2-7 NA TRBV6-1 TGTGCCAGCAGGCTCCGGGACAGGAGCTCCTACGAGCAGTACTTC CASRLRDRSSYEQYF
NA TRBJ1-1 NA TRBV27 TGTGCCAGCAGTCCCCAGTGGGGGAACACTGAAGCTTTCTTT CASSPQWGNTEAFF
NA TRBJ2-7 NA TRBV7-9 TGTGCCAGCAGCTTAGTAGGGCTTAACGAGCAGTACTTC CASSLVGLNEQYF
NA TRBJ2-7 NA TRBV7-7 TGTGCCAGCAGCTTACAGGAACGTTACGAGCAGTACTTC CASSLQERYEQYF
NA TRBJ2-2 NA TRBV4-2 TGTGCCAGCAGCCAAGGAGAGTTAGGGGCCGGGGAGCTGTTTTTT CASSQGELGAGELFF
NA TRBJ1-5 few TRBV18 TGTGCCAGCTCACCGAGCAGTTATCAGCCCCAGCATTTT CASSPSSYQPQHF
NA TRBJ2-5 NA TRBV2 TGTGCCAGCAACCCTAGTTTGATCGGGACCCAGTACTTC CASNPSLIGTQYF
NA TRBJ1-1 many TRBV11-1 TGTGCCAGCAGCGAACAGGGCACTGAAGCTTTCTTT CASSEQGTEAFF
NA TRBJ1-4 NA TRBV13 TGTGCCAGCAGTCCGGGGGCAGGGAATGAAAAACTGTTTTTT CASSPGAGNEKLFF
NA TRBJ2-7 NA TRBV27 TGTGCCAGCAGTTTGGACAGTCAAAACGAGCAGTACTTC CASSLDSQNEQYF
NA TRBJ1-1 NA TRBV19 TGTGCCAGTAGTATAGATGGGGGAGTGGAAGCTTTCTTT CASSIDGGVEAFF
NA TRBJ2-7 NA TRBV2 TGTGCCAGCAGTGACCGCGCAGGTATAAACTACGAGCAGTACTTC CASSDRAGINYEQYF
NA TRBJ1-4 NA TRBV2 TGTGCCAGCAGTCCTGGACACGTCGCTAATGAAAAACTGTTTTTT CASSPGHVANEKLFF
NA TRBJ2-1 NA TRBV27 TGTGCCAGCAGTTTATCGATAAGGGGAGATGAGCAGTTCTTC CASSLSIRGDEQFF
TRBD1 TRBJ2-7 NA TRBV5-1 TGCGCCAGCGACCTCGGGCAGGGGGTCAGCTACGAGCAGTACTTC CASDLGQGVSYEQYF
TRBD2 TRBJ2-3 NA TRBV11-2 TGTGCCAGCAGCTTAGTTGGAGCGGGAAACGTTGGAGATACGCAGTATTTT CASSLVGAGNVGDTQYF
TRBD2 TRBJ2-2 NA TRBV9 TGTGCCAGCAGCCCCCGTCCTGGGACTAGCGGGGGAACCGGGGAGCTGTTTTTT CASSPRPGTSGGTGELFF
NA TRBJ2-1 NA TRBV9 TGTGCCAGCGGGCACAGTCTCAATGAGCAGTTCTTC CASGHSLNEQFF
NA TRBJ1-2 NA TRBV27 TGTGCCAGCAGTTTAACAACCCCCAACGGGGCCTCTGGTGGCTACACCTTC CASSLTTPNGASGGYTF
TRBD1 TRBJ2-7 NA TRBV27 TGTGCCAGCACCCAGGACAGGGGGCGAGAGCAGTACTTC CASTQDRGREQYF
TRBD1 TRBJ2-5 NA TRBV6-1 TGTGCCAGCAGTGAATTGTCAGGGGGCCCCCAAGAGACCCAGTACTTC CASSELSGGPQETQYF
NA TRBJ1-5 NA TRBV7-2 TGTGCCAGCAGCTTATGGGCAGAGAATCAGCCCCAGCATTTT CASSLWAENQPQHF
NA TRBJ2-5 NA TRBV5-6 TGTGCCAGCGCCCCGTCTTCAGAGACCCAGTACTTC CASAPSSETQYF
TRBD2 TRBJ2-7 NA TRBV27 TGTGCCAGCAGCGGGACTAGCGGGTACGAGCAGTACTTC CASSGTSGYEQYF
NA TRBJ1-4 NA TRBV7-8 TGTGCCAGCAGCTTAGCTCGGGTTAGCGCAACTAATGAAAAACTGTTTTTT CASSLARVSATNEKLFF
NA TRBJ2-7 NA TRBV5-1 TGCGCCAGCAGCTTGGGGATCGGGTCACTATCCTACGAGCAGTACTTC CASSLGIGSLSYEQYF
TRBD2 TRBJ2-5 NA TRBV7-9 TGTGCCAGCAGCCAAACCCCGGGAGGGAATTACTTC CASSQTPGGNYF
NA TRBJ2-7 NA TRBV5-1 TGCGCCAGCAGCTCCGGACAGCAAGCCTACGAGCAGTACTTC CASSSGQQAYEQYF
NA TRBJ2-1 NA TRBV7-3 TGTGCCAGCAGCCCCGGCAGACGCCTCAAGGGGCCCAATGAGCAGTTCTTC CASSPGRRLKGPNEQFF
TRBD1 TRBJ2-3 NA TRBV6-6 TGTGCCAGCAGTTACCCGGCGGGACAGGGCACAGATACGCAGTATTTT CASSYPAGQGTDTQYF
NA TRBJ1-5 NA TRBV7-9 TGTGCCAGCAGCGGCGGGGGCCAGCCCCAGCATTTT CASSGGGQPQHF
NA TRBJ1-3 NA TRBV19 TGTGCCAGTACGGCGAGGACAGCGGCTGGAAACACCATATATTTT CASTARTAAGNTIYF